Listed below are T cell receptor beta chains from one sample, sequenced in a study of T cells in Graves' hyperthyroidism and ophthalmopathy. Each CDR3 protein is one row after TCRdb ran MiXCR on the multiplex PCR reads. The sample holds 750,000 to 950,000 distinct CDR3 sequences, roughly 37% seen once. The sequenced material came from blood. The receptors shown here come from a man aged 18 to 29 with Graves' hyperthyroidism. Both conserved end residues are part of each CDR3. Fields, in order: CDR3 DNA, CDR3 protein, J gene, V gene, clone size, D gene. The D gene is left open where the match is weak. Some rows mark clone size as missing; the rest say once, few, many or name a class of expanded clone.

TGTGCCAGCAGGGAAATGGACTCACCCCTCCACTTT	CASREMDSPLHF	TRBJ1-6	TRBV6-5	many	NA
TGTGCCAGTAGTCTTGGAGGGGAAACCGGGGAGCTGTTTTTT	CASSLGGETGELFF	TRBJ2-2	TRBV19	few	NA
TGTGCCAGCAGACGTCTTAGCGGGAGGGCCACCGGGGAGCTGTTTTTT	CASRRLSGRATGELFF	TRBJ2-2	TRBV11-2	NA	TRBD2
TGTGCCACCAGCAGGTTGACAGGGGGCCTTTCTGGCTACACCTTC	CATSRLTGGLSGYTF	TRBJ1-2	TRBV15	many	TRBD1
TGTGCCAGCAGCCCTGGACAGGGTTATGAGCCCCAGCATTTT	CASSPGQGYEPQHF	TRBJ1-5	TRBV12-3/TRBV12-4	few	TRBD1
TGTGCCAGCAGTTTATCGGATGGCAGTCCAGTCGCCCACTTT	CASSLSDGSPVAHF	TRBJ1-6	TRBV6-6	few	NA
TGTGCCAGCAGTGAAAGACAGGGGGCTAACTATGGCTACACCTTC	CASSERQGANYGYTF	TRBJ1-2	TRBV2	NA	TRBD1
TGCAGCGTCAGGGGGGACTTTGCAACTAATGAAAAACTGTTTTTT	CSVRGDFATNEKLFF	TRBJ1-4	TRBV29-1	many	TRBD1
TGTGCCAGCAGCTTAATTATAGCGGGAGCTCACGAGCAGTACTTC	CASSLIIAGAHEQYF	TRBJ2-7	TRBV9	NA	TRBD2
TGTGCCAGCAGCCAAGGGGGAGCAACTAATGAAAAACTGTTTTTT	CASSQGGATNEKLFF	TRBJ1-4	TRBV7-2	few	NA
TGTGCCAGCAGTATACTAGCGGGGGCCTACCAAGAGACCCAGTACTTC	CASSILAGAYQETQYF	TRBJ2-5	TRBV7-9	NA	TRBD2
TGTGCCAGCAGTTTAATCGGGGGGGAGGAGACCCAGTACTTC	CASSLIGGEETQYF	TRBJ2-5	TRBV13	NA	TRBD2
TGCGCCAGCAGCCAAGATTGGAGGCGGGGGAGGTCCTACGAGCAGTACTTC	CASSQDWRRGRSYEQYF	TRBJ2-7	TRBV7-3	NA	TRBD2
TGCAGCATCCCACACGACAGGGGTCTTTCGAACACTGAAGCTTTCTTT	CSIPHDRGLSNTEAFF	TRBJ1-1	TRBV29-1	NA	TRBD1
TGCAGCGTTGAAGCAGGGCAGGGCAGCTACGAGCAGTACTTC	CSVEAGQGSYEQYF	TRBJ2-7	TRBV29-1	many	NA
TGCGCCAGCAGCCAAGATCAAGGAGGGAGTTACTATGGCTACACCTTC	CASSQDQGGSYYGYTF	TRBJ1-2	TRBV4-3	NA	NA
TGTGCCAGTAGTCGCTCCTTAAGCAATCAGCCCCAGCATTTT	CASSRSLSNQPQHF	TRBJ1-5	TRBV19	NA	NA
TGCAGTGCTCGGTCCTTTAGCAATCAGCCCCAGCATTTT	CSARSFSNQPQHF	TRBJ1-5	TRBV20-1	NA	NA